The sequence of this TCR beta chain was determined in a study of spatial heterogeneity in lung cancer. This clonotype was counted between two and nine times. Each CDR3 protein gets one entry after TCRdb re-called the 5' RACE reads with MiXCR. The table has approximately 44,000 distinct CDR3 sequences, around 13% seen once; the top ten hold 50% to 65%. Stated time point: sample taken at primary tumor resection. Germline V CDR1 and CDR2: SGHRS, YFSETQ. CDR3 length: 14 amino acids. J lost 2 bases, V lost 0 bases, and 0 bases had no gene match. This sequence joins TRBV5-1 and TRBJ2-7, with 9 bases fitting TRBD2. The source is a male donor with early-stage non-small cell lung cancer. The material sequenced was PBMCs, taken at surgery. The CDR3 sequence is CASSLASGTYEQYF. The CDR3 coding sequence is TGCGCCAGCAGCTTGGCTAGCGGGACCTACGAGCAGTACTTC.